This T cell receptor beta chain was identified in a study of Tregs in tolerant kidney transplant recipients. V gave up 1 base and J gave up 0 bases, with 3 bases separating them. The germline V gene has CDR1 MNHNS and CDR2 SASEGT. This CDR3 region has 13 residues. Sequencing was performed with immunoSEQ multiplex PCR; in TCRdb, only in-frame clones are kept and a portion is missing. The sample carries hundreds of thousands of clones, more than 65% recorded once. This clone has more than one count but fewer than ten. Its antigen is as yet unknown. The study's findings and limits: Expanding Tregs on activated donor B cells appeared to best identify donor-specific TCRbeta clones. Validation in larger populations is needed because few patients were studied. Biological reproducibility was not directly addressed in this study.

This sequence originates from a human donor in good health. V gene TRBV6-1 combines with J gene TRBJ1-1, with D unresolved. The source material was CD4+ T cells from blood. In DNA, the CDR3 is TGTGCCAGCAGTGAAGGAGTGAACACTGAAGCTTTCTTT. Translation: CASSEGVNTEAFF.